A selection of T cell receptor beta chains follows, all from one sample in a study of response to subunit inactivated influenza vaccine. MiXCR, applied by TCRdb to the RT-PCR reads, yields one record per CDR3 protein. The repertoire has a few hundred thousand distinct CDR3 sequences, around 13% of them found once; the top ten carry 11%. The specimen comprised PBMCs from blood, sampled 11 to 12 days after vaccination. These receptors were obtained from a man over 45 who received an inactivated influenza vaccine. The CDR3 runs from the conserved cysteine through the conserved F or W. The D gene is left open where the match is weak. A row's size may be missing; if present it is once, few, many or a size class.

CDR3,DNA,J,V,size,D
CASSSLGLARNYEQYF,TGTGCCAGCAGTTCACTCGGACTAGCGAGGAATTACGAGCAGTACTTC,TRBJ2-7,TRBV6-2/TRBV6-3,NA,TRBD2
CAWSGRPQNTEAFF,TGTGCCTGGAGTGGCCGACCTCAGAACACTGAAGCTTTCTTT,TRBJ1-1,TRBV30,NA,NA
CSVGNRGHGSYTF,TGCAGCGTTGGAAACCGGGGCCACGGGAGCTACACCTTC,TRBJ1-2,TRBV29-1,few,NA
CSAPLGGENSGANVLTF,TGCAGTGCGCCTCTCGGGGGCGAGAATTCTGGGGCCAACGTCCTGACTTTC,TRBJ2-6,TRBV20-1,few,NA
CASSGPGTGPPYEQYF,TGTGCCAGCAGCGGACCCGGGACAGGGCCTCCCTACGAGCAGTACTTC,TRBJ2-7,TRBV9,few,TRBD1
CASSSGPTVESQYF,TGCGCCAGCAGCTCGGGACCCACCGTAGAGTCCCAGTACTTC,TRBJ2-5,TRBV5-1,NA,NA
CASSGKSGTQETQYF,TGTGCCAGCAGCGGAAAAAGCGGGACCCAAGAGACCCAGTACTTC,TRBJ2-5,TRBV7-9,few,TRBD2
CASSPQGRSSYEQYF,TGTGCCAGCTCACCACAAGGACGGAGCTCCTACGAGCAGTACTTC,TRBJ2-7,TRBV18,NA,NA
CATSDPREVEQFF,TGTGCCACCAGTGATCCGCGGGAGGTTGAGCAGTTCTTC,TRBJ2-1,TRBV24-1,NA,TRBD2
CASSLVRGVYGETQYF,TGTGCCAGCAGCTTAGTCAGGGGAGTGTATGGTGAGACCCAGTACTTC,TRBJ2-5,TRBV11-3,NA,NA
CAIREPEDTQYF,TGTGCCATCAGGGAGCCGGAAGATACGCAGTATTTT,TRBJ2-3,TRBV10-3,few,NA
CASRTGTVEKLFF,TGTGCCAGCAGAACCGGGACTGTAGAAAAACTGTTTTTT,TRBJ1-4,TRBV12-3/TRBV12-4,few,NA
CASSPLDGTQYF,TGTGCCAGCAGCCCTCTCGACGGGACCCAGTACTTC,TRBJ2-5,TRBV14,few,NA
CSLLGDRGGEQFF,TGCAGCTTACTCGGGGACAGGGGCGGTGAGCAGTTCTTC,TRBJ2-1,TRBV29-1,few,TRBD1
CASSPGTSGYHEQFF,TGTGCCAGCAGCCCCGGGACTAGCGGATATCATGAGCAGTTCTTC,TRBJ2-1,TRBV2,few,TRBD2
CAISDVGDEKLFF,TGTGCCATCAGTGACGTAGGGGATGAAAAACTGTTTTTT,TRBJ1-4,TRBV10-3,few,NA
CASSQEAGGEPEAFF,TGTGCCAGCAGCCAAGAGGCCGGGGGAGAGCCTGAAGCTTTCTTT,TRBJ1-1,TRBV14,few,NA
CASSHRTAAPDTQYF,TGTGCCAGCAGCCACCGGACAGCCGCACCAGATACGCAGTATTTT,TRBJ2-3,TRBV7-9,few,NA
CASSPFGGGSSYNEQFF,TGTGCCAGCAGCCCTTTTGGGGGCGGAAGCTCCTACAATGAGCAGTTCTTC,TRBJ2-1,TRBV2,few,NA
CASSQGLAGPDTQYF,TGTGCCAGCAGCCAGGGACTAGCGGGCCCAGATACGCAGTATTTT,TRBJ2-3,TRBV7-9,many,TRBD2
CASSVGLAGVPYEQYF,TGTGCCAGCAGCGTCGGACTAGCGGGAGTCCCCTACGAGCAGTACTTC,TRBJ2-7,TRBV5-6,NA,TRBD2
CASSRGLAGGQFADTQYF,TGTGCCAGCAGCCGAGGACTAGCGGGGGGGCAGTTTGCAGATACGCAGTATTTT,TRBJ2-3,TRBV11-2,NA,TRBD2
CASSVGQSVTGELFF,TGTGCCAGCAGCGTAGGACAGAGTGTTACCGGGGAGCTGTTTTTT,TRBJ2-2,TRBV9,few,NA
CASSTRVGWETQYF,TGTGCCAGCAGTACCAGGGTGGGGTGGGAGACCCAGTACTTC,TRBJ2-5,TRBV12-3/TRBV12-4,few,NA
CSSLGADYYTF,TGCAGCTCCCTCGGGGCAGATTACTACACCTTC,TRBJ1-2,TRBV29-1,few,NA
CASSQRLNTEAFF,TGCGCCAGCAGCCAACGTTTGAACACTGAAGCTTTCTTT,TRBJ1-1,TRBV5-1,many,NA
CASSLGTGLSGQPQHF,TGTGCCAGCAGCTTGGGGACAGGGTTATCGGGGCAGCCCCAGCATTTT,TRBJ1-5,TRBV5-8,NA,TRBD1
CAISEIAGDTDTQYF,TGTGCCATCAGTGAGATAGCGGGGGACACAGATACGCAGTATTTT,TRBJ2-3,TRBV10-3,few,TRBD2
CASSNRIGAKRETQYF,TGTGCCAGCAGTAACAGGATAGGGGCTAAACGAGAGACCCAGTACTTC,TRBJ2-5,TRBV6-2/TRBV6-3,NA,NA
CAISESRGRRNTIYF,TGTGCCATCAGTGAGTCGAGGGGAAGGCGAAACACCATATATTTT,TRBJ1-3,TRBV10-3,NA,NA
CSAGGLAGTVEYF,TGCAGTGCGGGGGGACTAGCGGGAACCGTGGAGTACTTC,TRBJ2-7,TRBV20-1,few,TRBD2
CASSQTGTSDYNEQFF,TGCGCCAGCAGCCAAACCGGGACTAGCGACTACAATGAGCAGTTCTTC,TRBJ2-1,TRBV4-3,NA,TRBD2
CASTRDSLNTEAFF,TGCGCCAGCACCCGGGACAGTTTAAACACTGAAGCTTTCTTT,TRBJ1-1,TRBV5-1,many,TRBD1
CASSRGLAGTVEQFF,TGTGCCAGCAGTAGAGGACTAGCGGGCACTGTTGAGCAGTTCTTC,TRBJ2-1,TRBV12-3/TRBV12-4,few,TRBD2
CASSLGWYGYTF,TGTGCCAGCAGCTTAGGATGGTATGGCTACACCTTC,TRBJ1-2,TRBV7-9,few,NA
CASSMPGQETQYF,TGTGCCAGTAGTATGCCGGGGCAAGAGACCCAGTACTTC,TRBJ2-5,TRBV19,NA,NA
CAISDYLARETQYF,TGTGCCATCAGTGACTATTTAGCAAGGGAGACCCAGTACTTC,TRBJ2-5,TRBV10-3,NA,NA
CSVLTGTGGDTQYF,TGCAGCGTTCTCACCGGGACAGGGGGAGATACGCAGTATTTT,TRBJ2-3,TRBV29-1,NA,TRBD1
CASSSAGPAKYGYTF,TGTGCCAGCAGTTCGGCAGGGCCGGCGAAATATGGCTACACCTTC,TRBJ1-2,TRBV12-3/TRBV12-4,few,NA
CASSLEGTSGFYEQYF,TGTGCCAGCAGTTTAGAAGGGACTAGCGGGTTCTACGAGCAGTACTTC,TRBJ2-7,TRBV12-3/TRBV12-4,few,TRBD2
CASSGIAPNTDTQYF,TGTGCCAGCAGTGGGATAGCGCCGAACACAGATACGCAGTATTTT,TRBJ2-3,TRBV25-1,NA,NA
CASRRTGATGANVLTF,TGTGCCAGCAGAAGGACAGGGGCAACCGGGGCCAACGTCCTGACTTTC,TRBJ2-6,TRBV27,NA,TRBD1
CASRRLASLEQYF,TGTGCCAGCAGGAGACTAGCTTCTCTCGAGCAGTACTTC,TRBJ2-7,TRBV6-5,few,TRBD2
CATSRREAQETQYF,TGTGCCACCAGCAGGAGGGAGGCCCAAGAGACCCAGTACTTC,TRBJ2-5,TRBV15,few,NA
CSARTSRNTGELFF,TGCAGTGCCCGGACTAGCAGGAACACCGGGGAGCTGTTTTTT,TRBJ2-2,TRBV20-1,NA,TRBD2
CASSFAARDRDPYEQYF,TGTGCCAGCAGCTTCGCCGCCCGAGACAGGGACCCCTACGAGCAGTACTTC,TRBJ2-7,TRBV7-2,NA,TRBD1
CASRRLAGGDIQYF,TGTGCCAGCAGACGACTAGCGGGAGGGGACATTCAGTACTTC,TRBJ2-4,TRBV2,few,TRBD2
CSANLAGYLYEQYF,TGCAGTGCTAACCTAGCGGGGTACCTCTACGAGCAGTACTTC,TRBJ2-7,TRBV20-1,NA,TRBD2
CAIGGGKNTEAFF,TGTGCCATCGGGGGCGGTAAGAACACTGAAGCTTTCTTT,TRBJ1-1,TRBV10-3,few,NA
CSASLPGSPWEQYF,TGCAGTGCTAGTCTCCCGGGTTCCCCTTGGGAGCAGTACTTC,TRBJ2-7,TRBV20-1,NA,NA
CASSSPDREGTDTQYF,TGTGCCAGCAGCTCCCCCGACAGGGAGGGCACAGATACGCAGTATTTT,TRBJ2-3,TRBV11-2,NA,NA
CSVENAMNTGELFF,TGCAGCGTTGAAAATGCGATGAACACCGGGGAGCTGTTTTTT,TRBJ2-2,TRBV29-1,many,NA